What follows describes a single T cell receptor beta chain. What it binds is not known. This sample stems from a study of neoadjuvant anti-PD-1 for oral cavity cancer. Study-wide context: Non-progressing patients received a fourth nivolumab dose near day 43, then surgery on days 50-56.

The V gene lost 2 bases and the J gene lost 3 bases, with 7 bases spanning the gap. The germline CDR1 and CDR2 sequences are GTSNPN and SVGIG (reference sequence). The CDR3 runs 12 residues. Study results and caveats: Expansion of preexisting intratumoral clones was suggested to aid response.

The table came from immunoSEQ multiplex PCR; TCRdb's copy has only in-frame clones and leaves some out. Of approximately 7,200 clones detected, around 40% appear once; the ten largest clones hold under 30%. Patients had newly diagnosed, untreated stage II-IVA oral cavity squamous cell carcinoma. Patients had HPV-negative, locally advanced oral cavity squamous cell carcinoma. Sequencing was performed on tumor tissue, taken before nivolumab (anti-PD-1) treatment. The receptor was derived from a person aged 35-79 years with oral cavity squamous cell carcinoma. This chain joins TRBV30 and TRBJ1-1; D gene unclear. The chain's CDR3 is CAWSRRYTEAFF. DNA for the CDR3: TGTGCCTGGAGTCGACGGTACACTGAAGCTTTCTTT.